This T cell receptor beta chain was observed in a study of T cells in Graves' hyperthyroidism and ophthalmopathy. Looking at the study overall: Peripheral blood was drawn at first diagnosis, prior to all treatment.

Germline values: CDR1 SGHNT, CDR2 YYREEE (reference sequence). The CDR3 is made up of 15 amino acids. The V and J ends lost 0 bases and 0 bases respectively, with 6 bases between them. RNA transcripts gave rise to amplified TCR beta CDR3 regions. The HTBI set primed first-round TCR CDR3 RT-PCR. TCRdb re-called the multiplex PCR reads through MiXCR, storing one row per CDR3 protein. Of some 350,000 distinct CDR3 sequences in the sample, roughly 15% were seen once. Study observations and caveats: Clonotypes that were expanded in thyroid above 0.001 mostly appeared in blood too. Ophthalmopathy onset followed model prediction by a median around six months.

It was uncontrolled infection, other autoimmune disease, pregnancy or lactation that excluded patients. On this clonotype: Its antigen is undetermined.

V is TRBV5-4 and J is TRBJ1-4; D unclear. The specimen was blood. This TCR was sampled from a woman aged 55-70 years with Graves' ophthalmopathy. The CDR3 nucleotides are TGTGCCAGCAGCTTGGGGAGCACAACTAATGAAAAACTGTTTTTT. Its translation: CASSLGSTTNEKLFF.